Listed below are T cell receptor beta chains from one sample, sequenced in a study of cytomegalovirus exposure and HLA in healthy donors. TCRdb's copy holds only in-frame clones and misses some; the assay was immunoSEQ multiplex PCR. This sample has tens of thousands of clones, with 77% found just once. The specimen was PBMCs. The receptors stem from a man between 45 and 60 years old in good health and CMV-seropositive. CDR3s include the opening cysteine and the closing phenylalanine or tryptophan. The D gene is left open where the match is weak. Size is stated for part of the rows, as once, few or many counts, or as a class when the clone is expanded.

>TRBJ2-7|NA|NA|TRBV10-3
CAISDPQESGSYEQYF
TGTGCCATCAGTGACCCACAGGAAAGTGGGTCCTACGAGCAGTACTTC
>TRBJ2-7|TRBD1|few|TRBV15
CATTADRGPYEQYF
TGTGCCACCACCGCCGACAGGGGGCCCTACGAGCAGTACTTC
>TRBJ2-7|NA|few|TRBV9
CASSLVGTSSEQYF
TGTGCCAGCAGCCTGGTCGGGACTTCCTCCGAGCAGTACTTC
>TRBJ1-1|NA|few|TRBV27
CASTSYGGAAEAFF
TGTGCCAGCACCTCCTATGGGGGGGCCGCTGAAGCTTTCTTT
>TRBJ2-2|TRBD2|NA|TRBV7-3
CASSQGLAGGNGELFF
TGTGCCAGCAGCCAAGGACTAGCGGGAGGAAACGGGGAGCTGTTTTTT
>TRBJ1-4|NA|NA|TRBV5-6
CASSPPGRNEKLFF
TGTGCCAGCAGTCCGCCTGGCCGTAATGAAAAACTGTTTTTT
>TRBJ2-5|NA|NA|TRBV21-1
CASIPLVQETQYF
TGTGCCAGCATCCCCTTAGTACAAGAGACCCAGTACTTC
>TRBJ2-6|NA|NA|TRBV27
CASSLVSGANGLTF
TGTGCCAGCAGTTTGGTTTCTGGGGCCAACGGCCTGACTTTC
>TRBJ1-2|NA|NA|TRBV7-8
CASSPGEHFAEGYTF
TGTGCCAGCAGTCCCGGGGAGCATTTCGCCGAGGGCTACACCTTC
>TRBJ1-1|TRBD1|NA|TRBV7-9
CASSSPPGQGSRIDTEAFF
TGTGCCAGCAGCTCCCCTCCGGGACAGGGGTCTCGGATAGACACTGAAGCTTTCTTT
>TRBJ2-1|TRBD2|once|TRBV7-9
CASKLAGGAEQFF
TGTGCCAGCAAACTAGCGGGAGGGGCTGAGCAGTTCTTC
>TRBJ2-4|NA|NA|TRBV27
CASSFGQGKNSQYF
TGTGCCAGCAGTTTTGGGCAGGGGAAAAACAGTCAGTACTTC
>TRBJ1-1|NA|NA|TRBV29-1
CSVTCGGAGRERNTEAFF
TGCAGCGTTACATGCGGCGGGGCAGGTCGAGAACGGAACACTGAAGCTTTCTTT
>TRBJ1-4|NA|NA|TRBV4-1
CASSLQVEGEKLFF
TGCGCCAGCAGCCTTCAGGTGGAGGGGGAAAAACTGTTTTTT
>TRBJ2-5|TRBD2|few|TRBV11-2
CASSLGLAGQETQYF
TGTGCCAGCAGCTTGGGACTAGCGGGACAAGAGACCCAGTACTTC
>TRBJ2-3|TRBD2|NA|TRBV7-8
CASSPGGSTDAQYF
TGTGCCAGCAGTCCCGGGGGGAGCACAGATGCGCAGTATTTT
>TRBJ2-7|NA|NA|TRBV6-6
CASGVYQSLEQYF
TGTGCCTCAGGGGTCTACCAGTCCCTCGAGCAGTACTTC
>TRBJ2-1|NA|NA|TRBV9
CASAGPAAYNEQFF
TGTGCCAGCGCGGGCCCAGCGGCGTACAATGAGCAGTTCTTC
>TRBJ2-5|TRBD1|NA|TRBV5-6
CASSGEGTGRQETQYF
TGTGCCAGCAGCGGTGAGGGGACAGGGAGACAAGAGACCCAGTACTTC
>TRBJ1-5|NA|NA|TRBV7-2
CASSQTVSLSNQPQHF
TGTGCCAGCAGCCAGACAGTTTCCTTATCCAATCAGCCCCAGCATTTT
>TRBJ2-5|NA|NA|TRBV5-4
CASRRDFQETQYF
TGTGCCAGCAGAAGGGACTTCCAAGAGACCCAGTACTTC
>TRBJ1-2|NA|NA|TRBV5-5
CASSLTGTIYGYTF
TGTGCCAGCAGCTTGACAGGGACCATCTATGGCTACACCTTC
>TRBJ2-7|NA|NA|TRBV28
CASSKTRSGSYEQYF
TGTGCCAGCAGTAAAACCAGATCAGGCTCCTACGAGCAGTACTTC
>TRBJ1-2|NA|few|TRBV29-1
CSVGDGGYTF
TGCAGCGTTGGAGACGGGGGCTACACCTTC
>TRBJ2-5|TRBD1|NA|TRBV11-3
CASSPEQGLETQYF
TGTGCCAGCAGCCCAGAACAGGGGTTGGAGACCCAGTACTTC
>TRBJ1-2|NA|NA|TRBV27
CASSSQGWGGYTF
TGTGCCAGCAGTTCTCAGGGGTGGGGTGGCTACACCTTC
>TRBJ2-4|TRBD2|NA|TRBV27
CASKTGLAANPNIQYF
TGTGCCAGCAAGACGGGACTAGCGGCTAACCCAAACATTCAGTACTTC
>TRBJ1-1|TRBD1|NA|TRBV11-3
CASHTNRGSATEAFF
TGTGCCAGCCACACGAACAGGGGATCGGCCACTGAAGCTTTCTTT
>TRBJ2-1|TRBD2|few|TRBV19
CASSIPVAGGDEQFF
TGTGCCAGTAGTATTCCGGTAGCGGGAGGGGATGAGCAGTTCTTC
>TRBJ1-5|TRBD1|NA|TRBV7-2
CASSPGTVGGPQHF
TGTGCCAGCAGCCCAGGGACAGTTGGGGGGCCCCAGCATTTT
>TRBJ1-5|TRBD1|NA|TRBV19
CASSWAGGSNQPQHF
TGTGCCAGTAGTTGGGCAGGGGGGAGCAATCAGCCCCAGCATTTT
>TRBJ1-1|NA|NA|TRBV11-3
CASSLGPGENTEAFF
TGTGCCAGCAGCTTAGGTCCAGGGGAGAACACTGAAGCTTTCTTT
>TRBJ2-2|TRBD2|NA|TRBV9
CASSAGLAGVSTGELFF
TGTGCCAGCAGCGCCGGACTAGCGGGAGTGAGCACCGGGGAGCTGTTTTTT
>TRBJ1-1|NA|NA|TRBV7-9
CASSLGLGDTLDTEAFF
TGTGCCAGCAGCTTAGGTCTAGGGGATACCTTGGACACTGAAGCTTTCTTT
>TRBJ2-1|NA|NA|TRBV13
CASSSKRRLVYEQFF
TGTGCCAGCAGCTCTAAGCGGAGACTAGTCTATGAGCAGTTCTTC
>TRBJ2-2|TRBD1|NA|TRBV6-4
CASSAQGAAGTPPGELFF
TGTGCCAGCAGTGCACAGGGGGCGGCGGGTACACCCCCCGGGGAGCTGTTTTTT
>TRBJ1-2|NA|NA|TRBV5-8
CASSLEQPYGYTF
TGTGCCAGCAGCTTGGAACAGCCCTATGGCTACACCTTC
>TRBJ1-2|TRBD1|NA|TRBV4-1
CASRDRDSYGYTF
TGCGCCAGCAGGGACCGGGACAGCTATGGCTACACCTTC
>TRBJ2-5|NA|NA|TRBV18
CASSPTGAGVETQYF
TGTGCCAGCTCCCCGACAGGGGCGGGAGTGGAGACCCAGTACTTC
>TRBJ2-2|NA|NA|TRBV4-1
CASSQEGPGARRGGELFF
TGCGCCAGCAGCCAAGAAGGGCCAGGGGCGCGGCGTGGGGGGGAGCTGTTTTTT
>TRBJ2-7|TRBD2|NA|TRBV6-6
CASSASTGLAVEQYF
TGTGCCAGCAGTGCCAGCACGGGACTAGCGGTCGAGCAGTACTTC
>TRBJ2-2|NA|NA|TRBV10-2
CASSPGSTGELFF
TGCGCCAGCAGTCCCGGGAGCACCGGGGAGCTGTTTTTT
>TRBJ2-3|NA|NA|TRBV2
CAIRTWASSTDTQYF
TGTGCCATCCGGACTTGGGCTTCTAGCACAGATACGCAGTATTTT
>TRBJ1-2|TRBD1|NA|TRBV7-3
CASSTTGGAEGYYGYTF
TGTGCCAGCAGCACTACAGGGGGGGCGGAAGGCTACTATGGCTACACCTTC
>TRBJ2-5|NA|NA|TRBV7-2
CASSFTAGLGETQYF
TGTGCCAGCAGCTTTACCGCAGGGCTTGGGGAGACCCAGTACTTC
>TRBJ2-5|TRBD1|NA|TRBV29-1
CSVAIGRGETQYF
TGCAGCGTTGCAATAGGCAGGGGGGAGACCCAGTACTTC
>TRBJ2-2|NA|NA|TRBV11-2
CASSLDSSARQNTGELFF
TGTGCCAGCAGCTTAGATTCGTCTGCGCGACAGAACACCGGGGAGCTGTTTTTT
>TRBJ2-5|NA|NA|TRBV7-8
CASSAVVGGETQYF
TGTGCCAGCAGCGCCGTAGTTGGGGGGGAGACCCAGTACTTC
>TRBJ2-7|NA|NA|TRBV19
CATSWGTPSYEQYF
TGTGCCACCAGCTGGGGGACACCATCCTACGAGCAGTACTTC
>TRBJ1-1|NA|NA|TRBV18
CASSPPGSSMITEAFF
TGTGCCAGCTCACCACCTGGGAGCAGCATGATCACTGAAGCTTTCTTT